The text below deals with one TCR beta chain. TCRdb's copy holds only in-frame clones and misses some; the assay was immunoSEQ multiplex PCR. The repertoire holds about 70,000 clones, with approximately 94% as singletons. In germline, CDR1 is SGHNT, CDR2 YYREEE (reference sequence). V gave up 3 bases and J gave up 5 bases; unmatched junction bases: 4. The CDR3 covers 15 residues. This record comes from a study of T cell changes during pregnancy in multiple sclerosis. Sequenced material: peripheral blood, taken in the third trimester of pregnancy. The clonotype was recovered from a female donor with multiple sclerosis, enrolled in a pregnancy study. The V call is TRBV5-4, the J call TRBJ1-4; TRBD1 matches at 10 bases. CDR3 in DNA: TGTGCCAGCAGCTATAGGACAGGGGGAAATGAAAAACTGTTTTTT. This gives the protein CASSYRTGGNEKLFF.